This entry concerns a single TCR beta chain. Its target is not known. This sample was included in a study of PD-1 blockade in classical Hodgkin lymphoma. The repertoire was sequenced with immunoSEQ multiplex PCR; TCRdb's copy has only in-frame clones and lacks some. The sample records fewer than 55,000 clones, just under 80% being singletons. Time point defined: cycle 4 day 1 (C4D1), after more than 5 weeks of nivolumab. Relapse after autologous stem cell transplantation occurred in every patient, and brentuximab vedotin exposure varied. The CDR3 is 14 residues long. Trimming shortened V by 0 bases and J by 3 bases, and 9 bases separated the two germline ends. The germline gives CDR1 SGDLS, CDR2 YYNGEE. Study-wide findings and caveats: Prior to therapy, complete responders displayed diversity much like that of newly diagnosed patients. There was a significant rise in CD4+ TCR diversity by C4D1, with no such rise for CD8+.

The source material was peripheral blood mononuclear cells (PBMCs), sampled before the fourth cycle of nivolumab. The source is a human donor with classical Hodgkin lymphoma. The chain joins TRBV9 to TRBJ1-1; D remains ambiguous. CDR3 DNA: TGTGCCAGCAGCGTAGGGTTGGCCGACACTGAAGCTTTCTTT. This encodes CASSVGLADTEAFF. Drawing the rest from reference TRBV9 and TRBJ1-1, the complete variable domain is DSGVTQTPKHLITATGQRVTLRCSPRSGDLSVYWYQQSLDQGLQFLIQYYNGEERAKGNILERFSAQQFPDLHSELNLSSLELGDSALYFCASSVGLADTEAFFGQGTRLTVV.